This TCR beta chain appears in the sequencing data of a study of shared T cell receptors in the human thymus (dated by TCRdb to the early 2020s). About the full investigation: The study examined how the human thymus generates shared, self-reactive T-cell receptor alpha chains.

The library was built by means of the immunoSEQ multiplex PCR assay. The clones in this table, taken by TCRdb from immuneACCESS, are in-frame only. Not every clone is retained; where verified, under half of the shortfall comes from an unresolved V gene, and the cause of the rest is unknown. The sample profile shows 500,000 to 550,000 clones; approximately 80% of them were found once. The ten largest clones represent less than 0.015% of the sample. Taken from cysteine to phenylalanine, the CDR3 has 14 residues. Just CDR3 DNA is preserved here, 42 bases in frame from base 1. A distance of 11 bases separates the germline ends of V and J, which lose 4 bases and 1 base respectively. Sequences SGHAT (CDR1) and FQNNGV (CDR2) are obtained from the germline V gene. As to this clone: The target of this receptor is not known. Base qualities were left out, and no much larger clone turns up one base away.

In addition, the sample was reused for a study of human thymus T cells. Reported in the second study: The donors were immunologically healthy infants in Finland who had open corrective cardiac surgery for congenital heart defects. Thymus tissue was collected as surgical resects that were removed during corrective cardiac surgery. Biased V and J gene segment usage appeared to be present in both thymic and peripheral blood repertoires. Highly overlapping thymic TCR repertoires among unrelated individuals were reported in the related research. The study described the TCR alpha and beta repertoires in fewer than 10 infant thymus samples and a handful of matching peripheral blood samples. The infant donors were about 6 to 244 days old, and the cohort included roughly six males and two females. Thymocytes were freed from the tissue by mechanical means and kept at -70 degrees C as pellets of roughly 9-33 million cells. A QIAsymphony instrument was used to extract genomic DNA from frozen cell pellets. The immunoSEQ multiplex PCR assay was used to amplify the TCRB and TCRAD loci from a standardized quantity of quality-controlled genomic DNA. The V(D)J region was spanned by amplicons of a length sufficient to cover the CDR3 and to identify V and J genes. Amplicon sequencing was performed on an Illumina platform through the commercial immunoSEQ service. Primer bias and sequencing errors were corrected as previously described, and TCRAD and TCRB were defined on the basis of the IMGT database. Analysis of the repertoires was done with immunoSEQ Analyzer 3.0 and VDJTools and included basic statistics, V/J segment usage, diversity estimates, rarefaction and pairwise overlap. Diversity was estimated with Chao1, ChaoE, Efron-Thisted, Shannon and inverse Simpson indices, and also on datasets down-sampled to the smallest sample. For repertoire overlap, CDR3 nucleotide sequence, V gene and J gene had to match strictly, and clustering was done by Jaccard-based multidimensional scaling. On average, about 810,000 unique TCRB clonotypes were obtained from thymus samples, compared with 80,000 to 85,000 from blood samples.

The sequencing sample was made of thymocytes. The sequence is built from TRBV11-2 and TRBJ2-7, and the D gene may be TRBD1, 5 bases matching. The TCR sequence derives from a boy in the first two years of life with a congenital heart defect. Donor details come from another sample of the same person, matched by shared clones. The nucleotide sequence reads TGTGCCAGCAGCTATCAGGGCTTTTCCTACGAGCAGTACTTC. Translation gives CASSYQGFSYEQYF.